The clone carrying this TCR beta chain has just one count. These data originate in a study of chemoradiotherapy in HPV16-positive cancers. The method was immunoSEQ multiplex PCR; TCRdb's version includes in-frame clones alone and lacks a portion of them. The repertoire holds about 21,000 clones, with around 87% as singletons. Germline V gives CDR1 SNHLY, CDR2 FYNNEI. The CDR3 sequence is 13 residues long. V dropped 7 bases and J dropped 1 base, with 11 bases sitting between them. Material: blood, obtained from a patient who underwent chemoradiotherapy. This receptor was obtained from a human donor with HPV-associated anogenital cancer. The chain is built from TRBV2 and TRBJ2-7; D is uncertain. CDR3 in amino acids: CASTRIDSYEQYF. CDR3 nucleotides: TGTGCCAGCACTCGGATAGATTCCTACGAGCAGTACTTC.